This T cell receptor (beta chain) was found in a study of OX40 agonist ivuxolimab in advanced cancers. Study-wide results and caveats: The study found that CD8+ T cells averaged more expanded clones than CD4+.

Of note for this clone: Its specificity is not known.

CDR1 is MNHEY and CDR2 is SVGAGI in the germline V gene. This CDR3 contains 15 residues. Trimming cost V 0 bases and J 7 bases; bases outside gene matches: 4. Only in-frame clones appear in the TCRdb table, and some are missing; sequencing was by immunoSEQ multiplex PCR. The sample records tens of thousands of clones, around 90% being singletons. The chain carries TRBV6-5 and TRBJ2-1; the match to TRBD2 covers 9 bases. The sequence was collected from an adult with an advanced solid tumor such as melanoma, head and neck, liver or kidney cancer. The sequencing here drew on CD4+ or CD8+ T cells sorted from blood, taken in a trial of the OX40 agonist ivuxolimab. The CDR3 is CASSYSDSGSNEQFF. CDR3 bases: TGTGCCAGCAGTTACTCGGATAGCGGGAGTAATGAGCAGTTCTTC.